The 26 T cell receptor beta chains listed next were all sequenced from one sample in a study of T cells in Graves' hyperthyroidism and ophthalmopathy. RNA transcripts gave rise to amplified TCR beta CDR3 regions. The HTBI primer set was used in a first-round RT-PCR of the TCR CDR3. TCRdb redid the calling of the multiplex PCR reads with MiXCR, one entry per CDR3 protein. The profile shows some 340,000 distinct CDR3 sequences, roughly 13% of them singletons. Sequencing input: blood. The receptors were gathered from a woman aged 40 to 49 with Graves' ophthalmopathy.

The chain is built from TRBV3-1 and TRBJ2-1; tentatively, D is TRBD1 (6 bases). V lost 6 bases to trimming and J lost 6 bases, with 9 bases between them. This CDR3 region has 12 residues. Germline loops: CDR1 LGHDT, CDR2 YNNKEL (reference sequence). CDR3 nucleotide sequence: TGTGCCAGCAGGAAGGACAGCAATGAGCAGTTCTTC. Amino acids: CASRKDSNEQFF.

In this sample, this clonotype turned up many times. The chain employs TRBV27 and TRBJ1-6; 7 nucleotides match TRBD1. This CDR3 spans 14 amino acids. With V trimmed by 6 bases and J by 6 bases, 5 bases remained unmatched. CDR1 MNHEY and CDR2 SMNVEV come from the germline V gene (reference sequence). CDR3 region: CASSRTGANSPLHF. The DNA for the CDR3 is TGTGCCAGCAGCCGAACAGGGGCTAATTCACCCCTCCACTTT.

In this sample, this clonotype turned up many times. V gene TRBV10-3 combines with J gene TRBJ1-5; unclear D gene. The CDR3 is 13 residues long. Germline V gene sequence: CDR1 ENHRY, CDR2 SYGVKD. V gave up 4 bases and J gave up 6 bases, with 10 bases separating them. This CDR3 reads CAISAAVSQPQHF. CDR3 DNA sequence: TGTGCCATCAGTGCCGCAGTGAGTCAGCCCCAGCATTTT.

This clonotype showed up many times. The CDR3 region is CASSYSGTPLGNSPLHF. CDR3 DNA: TGTGCCAGCAGTTACTCCGGGACTCCCCTGGGGAATTCACCCCTCCACTTT. This sequence joins TRBV6-5 and TRBJ1-6, with a tentative D call TRBD1 (5 bases). The germline gives CDR1 MNHEY, CDR2 SVGAGI. The CDR3 length is 17 residues. V lost 0 bases and J 7 bases, leaving 16 bases between the germline ends.

This chain links TRBV20-1 with TRBJ2-7, with D perhaps given as TRBD1 or TRBD2 (5 bases each). The CDR3 extends over 15 amino acids. Between the trimmed V and J ends, which lost 2 bases and 6 bases, there was a span of 20 bases. Per germline, CDR1 DFQATT and CDR2 SNEGSKA (reference sequence). In DNA form, the CDR3 reads TGCAGTGCTAGACCCGGACGGGGCGTATACGTCGAGCAGTACTTC. The encoded protein is CSARPGRGVYVEQYF.

The chain employs TRBV6-1 and TRBJ2-1, with TRBD1 identical over 12 bases. The germline gives CDR1 MNHNS, CDR2 SASEGT. With 6 bases clipped from V and 5 bases from J, the junction kept 8 bases outside the gene matches. This CDR3 has 16 residues. CDR3 nucleotide sequence: TGTGCCAGCAGACTAATGGGACAGGGGGCACACAATGAGCAGTTCTTC. It yields the protein CASRLMGQGAHNEQFF.

This clonotype was detected a few times. The rearrangement links TRBV29-1 to TRBJ2-3, with 9 bases identical to TRBD2. CDR3 size: 15 residues. Germline-derived CDR1 and CDR2 are SQVTM and ANQGSEA. J lost 2 bases, V lost 5 bases, and 8 bases had no gene match. The CDR3: CSVRPASGVTDTQYF. The CDR3 coding sequence is TGCAGCGTTCGCCCCGCTAGCGGGGTCACAGATACGCAGTATTTT.

This clonotype was seen repeatedly, ten times or more. This chain connects TRBV11-2 to TRBJ2-2; 8 bases agree with TRBD2. The V segment lost 1 base and the J segment 4 bases; nucleotides outside the gene matches: 8. Germline V CDR1 and CDR2: SGHAT, FQNNGV. This CDR3 has 17 residues. Here the CDR3 reads CASSLVPAGASTGELFF. CDR3 coding DNA: TGTGCCAGCAGCTTAGTCCCAGCGGGAGCCTCCACCGGGGAGCTGTTTTTT.

J is TRBJ2-2 and V is TRBV6-1; 9 bases are a match to TRBD1. Per the germline V gene, CDR1 is MNHNS and CDR2 is SASEGT. The length of the CDR3 is 14 residues. Losses at the gene ends were 3 bases for V and 6 bases for J; bases not matched to a gene: 2. The CDR3 DNA follows: TGTGCCAGCAGTGAGACAGGGGGACCCGGGGAGCTGTTTTTT. Amino acids: CASSETGGPGELFF.

The CDR3: CASSGKTSGSYNEQFF. The CDR3, as DNA: TGTGCCAGCAGCGGTAAAACTAGCGGGAGTTACAATGAGCAGTTCTTC. This chain links TRBV13 with TRBJ2-1; 11 bases map to TRBD2. Looked up from germline, CDR1 is PRHDT and CDR2 is FYEKMQ (reference sequence). CDR3 length: 16 amino acids. Trimming at V came to 5 bases and at J to 4 bases, leaving 7 bases not matched to a gene.

In this sample, this clonotype turned up many times. This sequence joins TRBV11-2 and TRBJ1-6, with a weak D call TRBD1 (5 bases). Germline CDR1 reads SGHAT; CDR2 reads FQNNGV. This CDR3 is 13 amino acids long. V lost 5 bases and J lost 11, with 13 bases in between. CDR3 sequence: CASSPGAATPLHF. The CDR3 DNA reads as TGTGCCAGCAGCCCCGGGGCAGCTACACCCCTCCACTTT.

The rearrangement joins TRBV4-2 to TRBJ2-2; D is unresolved. The V gene's germline CDR1 is LGHNA and CDR2 YNFKEQ. CDR3 length equals 13 residues. V dropped 1 base and J dropped 7 bases, with 7 bases sitting between them. The CDR3 coding sequence is TGTGCCAGCAGCCAAGCTTTTGTCGGGGAGCTGTTTTTT. This encodes CASSQAFVGELFF.

At least ten counts were recorded for this clonotype. CDR3 nucleotide sequence: TGTGCCACCAGCAGCGACCCCAGGAACACTGAAGCTTTCTTT. Translation: CATSSDPRNTEAFF. The rearrangement joins TRBV15 to TRBJ1-1; no clear D gene. The germline V gene encodes CDR1 LNHNV and CDR2 YYDKDF (reference sequence). V lost 3 bases and J lost 1, with 9 bases in between. This CDR3 contains 14 residues.

To note about this clonotype: A much larger clonotype is one base distant, so this may be a read error. The chain is built from TRBV7-2 and TRBJ1-1; D remains ambiguous. Germline CDR1 is SGHTA and CDR2 is FQGNSA. The CDR3 is 16 amino acids. CDR3 DNA sequence: TGTGCCAGCAGCTTAGTCCAAACCCACATGAACACTGATGCTTTCTTT. It is translated as CASSLVQTHMNTDAFF.

This clonotype appeared a few times. The chain carries TRBV6-1 and TRBJ1-1; no definite D call. This CDR3 has 13 residues. V lost 6 bases and J 7 bases, leaving 15 bases between the germline ends. Germline assignment: CDR1 MNHNS and CDR2 SASEGT. The CDR3, as DNA: TGTGCCAGCAGAAGCCGCCTCGAAAGTGAAGCTTTCTTT. This codes for CASRSRLESEAFF.

With regard to this clonotype: This may stem from a read error, because a much larger clone lies one nucleotide away. The rearrangement uses TRBV7-2 and TRBJ1-1; TRBD1 might be the D (6 bases). The germline V and J ends were trimmed by 0 bases and 0 bases, with 17 bases remaining between them. The CDR3 runs 18 residues. Germline CDR1 SGHTA, CDR2 FQGNSA. CDR3: CASSLAGTYCRMNTEAFF. In nucleotides, the CDR3 is TGTGCCAGCAGCTTAGCAGGGACATACTGCCGCATGAACACTGAAGCTTTCTTT.

The rearrangement links TRBV24-1 to TRBJ2-6, with a weak D call TRBD1 (6 bases). The germline V and J ends were trimmed by 2 bases and 0 bases, with 19 bases remaining between them. The CDR3 runs to 20 residues. Per germline, CDR1 KGHDR and CDR2 SFDVKD. The CDR3 DNA follows: TGTGCCACCAGTGATTCCTCCGAGAGACAGGATAACTCTGGGGCCAACGTCCTGACTTTC. Encoded protein: CATSDSSERQDNSGANVLTF.

This clonotype was seen repeatedly, ten times or more. This chain uses TRBV6-2 or TRBV6-3 with TRBJ2-2, with unresolved D. CDR3 size: 15 residues. Germline V gene sequence: CDR1 MNHEY, CDR2 SVGEGT. Trimming removed 7 bases at V and 0 bases at J, with 12 bases between. Here the CDR3 DNA reads TGTGCCAGCAACGTAAGGTCCGCGAACACCGGGGAGCTGTTTTTT. Translation: CASNVRSANTGELFF.

In this sample, this clonotype turned up many times. The V gene is TRBV20-1, the J gene TRBJ2-7; D ambiguous. The CDR3 totals 13 residues. V was trimmed by 5 bases and J by 3 bases, leaving 14 bases between them. CDR1 DFQATT and CDR2 SNEGSKA come from the germline V gene (reference sequence). The CDR3 sequence: CSADEYKNYEQYF. In DNA form, the CDR3 reads TGCAGTGCTGACGAGTATAAGAACTACGAGCAGTACTTC.

The table lists this clonotype with many counts. The chain employs TRBV12-3 or TRBV12-4 and TRBJ1-1; D ambiguous. V was pared by 7 bases and J by 1 base, with 10 bases between. The CDR3 sequence is 13 residues long. The CDR3 sequence: CASTTGQNTEAFF. The DNA for the CDR3 is TGTGCCAGCACCACCGGGCAGAACACTGAAGCTTTCTTT.

This clonotype showed up just a few times. This rearrangement joins TRBV6-1 to TRBJ2-3; 9 bases agree with TRBD1. Trimming took 7 bases from V and 4 from J; bases not matched to a gene: 9. Germline V gives CDR1 MNHNS, CDR2 SASEGT. CDR3 length equals 15 residues. CDR3 sequence reads: CASTPGTGSADTQYF. Written as DNA, the CDR3 is TGTGCCAGCACCCCGGGGACAGGGTCGGCAGATACGCAGTATTTT.

This clonotype was found a few times. This chain links TRBV7-2 with TRBJ2-3; 12 positions match TRBD2. The CDR3 runs 17 residues. Germline trimming cut 3 bases from V and 3 bases from J; bases unmatched to any gene: 7. Germline V gene sequence: CDR1 SGHTA, CDR2 FQGNSA. The CDR3 nucleotides are TGTGCCAGCAGCTTGAGGACTAGCGGGATTTATACAGATACGCAGTATTTT. This encodes CASSLRTSGIYTDTQYF.

This clonotype was seen many times. This rearrangement joins TRBV24-1 to TRBJ2-2, with D uncertain. Germline V CDR1 and CDR2: KGHDR, SFDVKD. Trimming took off 3 bases at V and 4 bases at J, with 11 bases between the two ends. CDR3 length: 15 amino acids. The CDR3 DNA sequence: TGTGCCACCAGTGATATAGGATCTGGCACCGGGGAGCTGTTTTTT. Amino acid sequence: CATSDIGSGTGELFF.

The table lists this clonotype with many counts. V usage is TRBV12-3 or TRBV12-4 and J usage is TRBJ2-4; a possible D gene is TRBD1 (6 bases). The CDR3 runs 16 residues. V lost 6 bases to trimming and J lost 2 bases, with 17 bases between them. CDR3 bases: TGTGCCAGCAGCCTAAGATCAGGGGTATCCAAAAACATTCAGTACTTC. Translated: CASSLRSGVSKNIQYF.

This clonotype came up many times. The J gene is TRBJ2-3, the V gene TRBV7-2; no clear D. This CDR3 region has 15 residues. Trimming removed 4 bases from V and 0 bases from J, with 11 bases in between. Germline V CDR1 and CDR2: SGHTA, FQGNSA. CDR3 protein: CASSSITASTDTQYF. Here the CDR3 DNA reads TGTGCCAGCAGCTCCATCACCGCTAGCACAGATACGCAGTATTTT.

This clonotype came up many times. The rearrangement uses TRBV27 and TRBJ2-7; 9 nucleotides line up with TRBD2. Losses at the gene ends were 2 bases for V and 0 bases for J; bases not matched to a gene: 8. CDR3 length: 17 amino acids. In germline, CDR1 is MNHEY, CDR2 SMNVEV (reference sequence). The CDR3 DNA reads as TGTGCCAGCAGTTTAGTTGGCGGGGGGGCCAGCTCCTACGAGCAGTACTTC. It translates to CASSLVGGGASSYEQYF.